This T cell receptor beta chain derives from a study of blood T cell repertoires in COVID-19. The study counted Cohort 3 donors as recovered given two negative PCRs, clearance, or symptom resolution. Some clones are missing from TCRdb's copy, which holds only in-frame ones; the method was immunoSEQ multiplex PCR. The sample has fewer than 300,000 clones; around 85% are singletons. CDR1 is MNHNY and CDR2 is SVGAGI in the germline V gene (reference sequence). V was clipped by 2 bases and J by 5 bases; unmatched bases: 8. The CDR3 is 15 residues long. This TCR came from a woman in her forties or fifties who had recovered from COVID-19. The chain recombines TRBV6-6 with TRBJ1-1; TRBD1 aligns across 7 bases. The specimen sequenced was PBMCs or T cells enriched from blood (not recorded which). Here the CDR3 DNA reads TGTGCCAGCAGTTACGAGGGGGCTTTAAGAACTGAAGCTTTCTTT. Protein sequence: CASSYEGALRTEAFF.